The 20 T cell receptor beta chains reported below all come from one sample, sequenced in a study of T cell clones after liver transplantation. Assay: immunoSEQ multiplex PCR; the TCRdb copy retains only in-frame clones and omits some. The data hold 95,000 to 130,000 clones, with approximately 90% observed a single time. The source was CD4+ T cells from blood, collected 12 months after liver transplant. Source of these receptors: a human patient who received a liver transplant. Some T cells may be the graft donor's.

The chain has TRBV29-1 and TRBJ1-1; D is unclear. Trimming took 5 bases from V and 0 from J, leaving 10 bases between them. Germline V gene lookup returns CDR1 SQVTM and CDR2 ANQGSEA. The CDR3 is made up of 13 amino acids. The CDR3 DNA follows: TGCAGCGTTATGAGCGGAATGAACACTGAAGCTTTCTTT. Translated, it gives CSVMSGMNTEAFF.

This sequence joins TRBV19 and TRBJ2-5, with 13 bases fitting TRBD2. J gave up 2 bases and V 4 bases, and 1 base lay outside the gene matches. Per germline, CDR1 LNHDA and CDR2 SQIVND (reference sequence). This CDR3 region has 15 residues. The CDR3 here is CASSKGLAGQETQYF. DNA of the CDR3: TGTGCCAGTAGTAAGGGACTAGCGGGGCAAGAGACCCAGTACTTC.

The rearrangement joins TRBV7-2 to TRBJ1-5; unclear D gene. This CDR3 spans 15 amino acids. The V end was cut by 5 bases, the J end by 4 bases, with 15 bases between. Germline V gives CDR1 SGHTA, CDR2 FQGNSA. The CDR3 bases are TGTGCCAGCAGCACATATCCCCAAGGTAATCAGCCCCAGCATTTT. Protein sequence: CASSTYPQGNQPQHF.

Only one count was recorded for this clone. The chain is built from TRBV4-3 and TRBJ2-1; 8 bases fit TRBD2. This CDR3 comprises 16 residues. Trimming at V came to 0 bases and at J to 4 bases, leaving 5 bases not matched to a gene. From germline, CDR1 is LGHNA and CDR2 YSLEER. The CDR3 region has the DNA TGCGCCAGCAGCCAAGAGCGACTAGCGCCATACAATGAGCAGTTCTTC. Protein product: CASSQERLAPYNEQFF.

V is TRBV10-3 and J is TRBJ1-2, with TRBD1 matching over 8 bases. Germline CDR1 is ENHRY and CDR2 is SYGVKD. There are 13 residues in the CDR3. Unmatched junction bases numbered 4, after V lost 2 bases and J lost 8 bases. CDR3 sequence reads: CAISEGTGRGYTF. The DNA for the CDR3 is TGTGCCATCAGTGAGGGGACAGGACGCGGCTACACCTTC.

This chain links TRBV5-1 with TRBJ2-5; possible D gene TRBD1, 5 bases. CDR3 length: 15 amino acids. V lost 4 bases to trimming and J lost 3 bases, with 16 bases between them. The germline CDR1 and CDR2 sequences are SGHRS and YFSETQ. The CDR3 DNA reads TGCGCCAGCAGCGCCCAAGGGGTCACGGAAGAGACCCAGTACTTC. The encoded protein is CASSAQGVTEETQYF. Full variable domain (rest looked up from reference TRBV5-1 and TRBJ2-5): KAGVTQTPRYLIKTRGQQVTLSCSPISGHRSVSWYQQTPGQGLQFLFEYFSETQRNKGNFPGRFSGRQFSNSRSEMNVSTLELGDSALYLCASSAQGVTEETQYFGPGTRLLVL.

CDR3 amino acids: CAWSVTNRAQYF. The CDR3 DNA reads as TGTGCCTGGAGTGTAACGAATCGGGCGCAGTATTTT. V and J are TRBV30 and TRBJ2-3; D is uncertain. The V end lost 0 bases, the J end lost 10 bases, and 11 bases lay between the germline ends. This CDR3 is 12 amino acids long. Germline loops: CDR1 GTSNPN, CDR2 SVGIG (reference sequence).

The chain has TRBV19 and TRBJ1-4; perhaps TRBD1 as D (5 bases). Germline V lookup: CDR1 LNHDA, CDR2 SQIVND (reference sequence). CDR3 length equals 15 residues. V lost 3 bases, J lost 3 bases, and 11 bases lay in between. This CDR3 reads CASSIRGTANEKLFF. The CDR3 DNA reads as TGTGCCAGTAGTATCCGGGGCACAGCTAATGAAAAACTGTTTTTT.

The V gene is TRBV30, the J gene TRBJ2-2; D not resolved. The V gene lost 1 base and the J gene lost 4 bases, with 7 bases spanning the gap. The CDR3 runs 13 residues. Looked up from germline, CDR1 is GTSNPN and CDR2 is SVGIG (reference sequence). Written as DNA, the CDR3 is TGTGCCTGGAGTGCCAGACTCACCGGGGAGCTGTTTTTT. Its translation is CAWSARLTGELFF.

The gene calls are TRBV7-2 and TRBJ1-3, with a tentative D call TRBD1 (5 bases). Germline CDR1 SGHTA, CDR2 FQGNSA. The CDR3 runs to 15 residues. V lost 1 base to trimming and J lost 0 bases, with 7 bases between them. The CDR3 reads CASSLVGGSGNTIYF. Written as DNA, the CDR3 is TGTGCCAGCAGCTTAGTCGGGGGCTCTGGAAACACCATATATTTT.

The J gene is TRBJ2-3, the V gene TRBV6-1; perhaps TRBD2 as D (5 bases). Trimming removed 6 bases at V and 4 bases at J, with 14 bases between. The CDR3 covers 14 residues. Germline values: CDR1 MNHNS, CDR2 SASEGT. CDR3: CASSHPEEADTQYF. The CDR3 nucleotides read TGTGCCAGCAGCCACCCCGAGGAGGCAGATACGCAGTATTTT.

This clone was counted once. The chain couples TRBV29-1 to TRBJ2-5; D is possibly TRBD1 (6 bases). The CDR3 has 12 amino acids. Trimming stripped 7 bases from V and 3 bases from J, with 12 bases between. In germline, CDR1 is SQVTM, CDR2 ANQGSEA. CDR3 amino acids: CSALTGEETQYF. CDR3 coding DNA: TGCAGCGCCTTGACAGGTGAAGAGACCCAGTACTTC.

The chain links TRBV7-8 to TRBJ1-5; 7 nucleotides agree with TRBD1. The ends lost 5 bases at V and 1 base at J; junction bases unmatched: 11. There are 17 residues in the CDR3. Germline CDR1 is SGHVS and CDR2 is FQNEAQ. Written as DNA, the CDR3 is TGTGCCAGCAGCCCGACAGGGAGAATGGGGAGCAATCAGCCCCAGCATTTT. This sequence encodes CASSPTGRMGSNQPQHF.

V and J are TRBV4-3 and TRBJ2-7, with 9 bases matching TRBD2. This CDR3 comprises 15 residues. The J segment lost 4 bases and the V segment lost 2 bases, leaving 6 bases of the junction unmatched. Germline V gene data show CDR1 as LGHNA and CDR2 as YSLEER. The DNA of the CDR3 is TGCGCCAGCAGCCAATTGGCTAGCGGGGAATACGAGCAGTACTTC. It translates to CASSQLASGEYEQYF.

V gene TRBV30 combines with J gene TRBJ2-5; TRBD2 matches 9 bases. The CDR3 length is 13 residues. Germline V gene sequence: CDR1 GTSNPN, CDR2 SVGIG (reference sequence). The V gene end was trimmed by 6 bases and the J gene end by 6 bases; junction bases not matched to a gene: 8. This CDR3 reads CACLPAGGKTQYF. CDR3 bases: TGTGCCTGCCTCCCGGCGGGGGGGAAGACCCAGTACTTC. Full variable domain (missing parts from reference TRBV30 and TRBJ2-5): SQTIHQWPATLVQPVGSPLSLECTVEGTSNPNLYWYRQAAGRGLQLLFYSVGIGQISSEVPQNLSASRPQDRQFILSSKKLLLSDSGFYLCACLPAGGKTQYFGPGTRLLVL.

The chain combines TRBV12-5 with TRBJ1-4; D call uncertain. V shed 2 bases and J shed 4 bases, with 8 bases lying between them. Germline V lookup: CDR1 LGHNT, CDR2 FRNRAP. The CDR3 covers 14 residues. The CDR3: CASGLRAGNEKLFF. The CDR3 nucleotides are TGTGCTAGTGGTTTGAGGGCAGGTAATGAAAAACTGTTTTTT.

This clone was counted a single time. The chain links TRBV5-1 to TRBJ1-2; D unclear. There are 16 residues in the CDR3. V was clipped by 0 bases and J by 3 bases, with 15 bases between them. Germline V gives CDR1 SGHRS, CDR2 YFSETQ. CDR3 sequence (DNA): TGCGCCAGCAGCTTGGGAGGAGGGCCAGATTACTATGGCTACACCTTC. It specifies CASSLGGGPDYYGYTF.

The CDR3 DNA reads as TGTGCCAGTAGTATGGTTAGGTTTTCCGGGGAGCTGTTTTTT. The encoded protein is CASSMVRFSGELFF. This rearrangement joins TRBV19 to TRBJ2-2; D gene unclear. Germline lookup yields CDR1 LNHDA and CDR2 SQIVND (reference sequence). This CDR3 has 14 amino acids. V was trimmed by 3 bases and J by 6 bases, leaving 11 bases between them.

The chain joins TRBV5-1 to TRBJ2-3, with 8 bases lining up with TRBD2. The CDR3 is 15 residues long. Per germline, CDR1 SGHRS and CDR2 YFSETQ. The junction had 7 bases not matched to a gene; V was cut back by 2 bases and J by 5 bases. The CDR3 reads CASSLSGRGGDTQYF. CDR3 sequence (DNA): TGCGCCAGCAGCTTAAGCGGGAGAGGTGGAGATACGCAGTATTTT.

The chain uses TRBV2 and TRBJ2-3; no clear D. The CDR3 extends over 11 amino acids. V was trimmed by 5 bases and J by 5 bases, leaving 5 bases between them. The germline V gene has CDR1 SNHLY and CDR2 FYNNEI. CDR3 coding DNA: TGTGCCAGCAGTAGGAAAGATACGCAGTATTTT. Translated, it gives CASSRKDTQYF. Drawing the rest from reference TRBV2 and TRBJ2-3, the complete variable domain is EPEVTQTPSHQVTQMGQEVILRCVPISNHLYFYWYRQILGQKVEFLVSFYNNEISEKSEIFDDQFSVERPDGSNFTLKIRSTKLEDSAMYFCASSRKDTQYFGPGTRLTVL.